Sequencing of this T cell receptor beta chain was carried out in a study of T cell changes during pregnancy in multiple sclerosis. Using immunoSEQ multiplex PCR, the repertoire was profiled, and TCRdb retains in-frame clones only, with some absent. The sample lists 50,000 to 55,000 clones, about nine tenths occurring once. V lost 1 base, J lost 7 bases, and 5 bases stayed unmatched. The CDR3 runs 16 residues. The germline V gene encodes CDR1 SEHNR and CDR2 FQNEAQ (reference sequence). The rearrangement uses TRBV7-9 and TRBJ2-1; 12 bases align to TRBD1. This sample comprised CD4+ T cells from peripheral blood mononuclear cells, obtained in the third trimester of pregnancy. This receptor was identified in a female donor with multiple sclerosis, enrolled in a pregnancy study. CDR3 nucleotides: TGTGCCAGCAGCTTAGTTGGGACAGGGGGCATAAATGAGCAGTTCTTC. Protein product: CASSLVGTGGINEQFF.